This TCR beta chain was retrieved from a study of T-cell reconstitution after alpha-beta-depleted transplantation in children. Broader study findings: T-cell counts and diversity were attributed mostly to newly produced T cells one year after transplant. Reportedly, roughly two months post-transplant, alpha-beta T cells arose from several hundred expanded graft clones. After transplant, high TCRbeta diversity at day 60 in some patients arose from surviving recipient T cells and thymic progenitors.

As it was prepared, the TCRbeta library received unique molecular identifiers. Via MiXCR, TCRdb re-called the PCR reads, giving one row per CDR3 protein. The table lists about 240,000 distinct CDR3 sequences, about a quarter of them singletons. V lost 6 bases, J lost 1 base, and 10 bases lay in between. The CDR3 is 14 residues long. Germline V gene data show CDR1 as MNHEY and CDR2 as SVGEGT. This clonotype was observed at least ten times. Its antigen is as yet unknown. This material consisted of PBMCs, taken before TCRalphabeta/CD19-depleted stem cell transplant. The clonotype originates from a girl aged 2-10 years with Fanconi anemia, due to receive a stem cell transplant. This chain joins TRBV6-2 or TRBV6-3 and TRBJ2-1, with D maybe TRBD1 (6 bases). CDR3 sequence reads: CASRTGRSYNEQFF. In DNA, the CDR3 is TGTGCCAGCAGAACAGGGCGGTCCTACAATGAGCAGTTCTTC.